The 9 T cell receptor beta chains listed next were all sequenced from one sample in a study of blood T cell repertoires in COVID-19. Sequencing used immunoSEQ multiplex PCR; TCRdb keeps in-frame clones, though not all of them. The table shows fewer than 250,000 clones, with 84% occurring only once. The sequencing input was peripheral blood. These receptor sequences come from a woman aged 70-85 years with active or convalescent COVID-19.

This chain uses TRBV18 with TRBJ1-5; D gene uncertain. Trimming took off 8 bases at V and 4 bases at J, with 12 bases between the two ends. This CDR3 has 13 residues. In germline, CDR1 is KGHSH, CDR2 LQKENI. In nucleotides, the CDR3 is TGTGCCAGCCAGGCCGGAAGTAATCAGCCCCAGCATTTT. Translated, it gives CASQAGSNQPQHF.

This chain links TRBV28 with TRBJ1-5; 10 nucleotides agree with TRBD1. The CDR3 loop spans 16 amino acids. Germline V gene sequence: CDR1 MDHEN, CDR2 SYDVKM. Unmatched junction bases numbered 10, after V lost 5 bases and J lost 6 bases. The CDR3 here is CASSDRGQGRGQPQHF. CDR3 nucleotide sequence: TGTGCCAGCAGTGACCGGGGACAGGGGAGGGGTCAGCCCCAGCATTTT.

This chain connects TRBV4-1 to TRBJ2-5, with D possibly matching TRBD1 (6 bases). Germline values: CDR1 MGHRA, CDR2 YSYEKL. This CDR3 is 15 amino acids long. V was pared by 1 base and J by 4 bases, with 13 bases between. The CDR3 DNA reads as TGCGCCAGCAGCCAAGGGGACACACTAAGAGAGACCCAGTACTTC. Its translation: CASSQGDTLRETQYF.

The J gene is TRBJ2-7, the V gene TRBV5-4, with 7 bases that match TRBD2. Germline V CDR1 and CDR2: SGHNT, YYREEE (reference sequence). With 0 bases clipped from V and 2 bases from J, the junction kept 5 bases outside the gene matches. The CDR3 has 15 residues. CDR3: CASSLAVGGPYEQYF. The CDR3 bases are TGTGCCAGCAGCTTGGCGGTGGGAGGGCCCTACGAGCAGTACTTC.

CDR3 sequence reads: CASSLVRGYTEAFF. CDR3 bases: TGTGCCAGCAGCTTAGTTAGGGGGTACACTGAAGCTTTCTTT. V usage is TRBV7-2 and J usage is TRBJ1-1, with D possibly TRBD1 on 6 matching bases. Per germline, CDR1 SGHTA and CDR2 FQGNSA. V was cut by 1 base and J by 3 bases, with 9 bases left in between. The CDR3 sequence is 14 residues long.

The CDR3 reads CASSREGLTDTQYF. The CDR3 coding sequence is TGTGCCAGCTCCCGGGAGGGCCTGACAGATACGCAGTATTTT. The genes are TRBV6-5 and TRBJ2-3; TRBD2 matches 8 bases. This CDR3 contains 14 residues. The V gene's germline CDR1 is MNHEY and CDR2 SVGAGI. Trimming took 8 bases from V and 3 from J; bases not matched to a gene: 7.

This rearrangement joins TRBV11-2 to TRBJ2-6; 7 bases are shared with TRBD1. The ends lost 5 bases at V and 0 bases at J; junction bases unmatched: 7. Germline V gives CDR1 SGHAT, CDR2 FQNNGV. The CDR3 is 17 amino acids. The CDR3 spells CASSRRGQVSGANVLTF. For the CDR3, the DNA is TGTGCCAGCAGCCGACGCGGACAGGTCTCTGGGGCCAACGTCCTGACTTTC.

CDR3 DNA sequence: TGTGCCAGCAGCCTTCGACAGGGGCCCGGGGAGCTGTTTTTT. This translates into CASSLRQGPGELFF. The V and J genes are TRBV11-3 and TRBJ2-2; 8 nucleotides agree with TRBD1. From germline, CDR1 is SGHNT and CDR2 YENEEA. The trim removed 5 bases at V and 6 bases at J, leaving 5 bases unmatched. CDR3 length equals 14 residues.

The chain has TRBV3-1 (or the pseudogene TRBV3-2) and TRBJ1-6, with 8 bases fitting TRBD1. J lost 14 bases, V lost 3 bases, and 6 bases had no gene match. Germline V gene sequence: CDR1 LGHDT, CDR2 YNNKEL (reference sequence). The CDR3 is 13 amino acids. The CDR3 DNA sequence: TGTGCCAGCAGCCAGACTACAGGGGGTACCCTCCACTTT. Translation: CASSQTTGGTLHF.